These 23 T cell receptor beta chains were all obtained from the same sample, sequenced in a study of shared T cell receptors in the human thymus. Profiled with immunoSEQ multiplex PCR; TCRdb holds only in-frame clones, not every one. This repertoire shows hundreds of thousands of clones, 70% to 80% found once; its top ten account for about 0.014%. A further study also used this sample, focusing on human thymus T cells.

The sample consisted of thymocytes. All receptors derive from a boy under two years old with a congenital heart defect.

This chain uses TRBV5-1 with TRBJ2-7; D is unclear. Germline-derived CDR1 and CDR2 are SGHRS and YFSETQ. CDR3 length: 14 residues. The V end was cut by 4 bases, the J end by 4 bases, with 15 bases between. DNA for the CDR3: TGCGCCAGCAGCCCCGGGTCAGTTTTTTACGAGCAGTACTTC. Amino acid sequence: CASSPGSVFYEQYF. Full variable domain (remainder filled in from reference TRBV5-1 and TRBJ2-7): KAGVTQTPRYLIKTRGQQVTLSCSPISGHRSVSWYQQTPGQGLQFLFEYFSETQRNKGNFPGRFSGRQFSNSRSEMNVSTLELGDSALYLCASSPGSVFYEQYFGPGTRLTVT.

The V call is TRBV9, the J call TRBJ2-2, with 7 bases that match TRBD2. This CDR3 has 15 residues. The J segment lost 5 bases and the V segment lost 4 bases, leaving 8 bases of the junction unmatched. Germline V lookup: CDR1 SGDLS, CDR2 YYNGEE. The chain's CDR3 is CASSSRTSETGELFF. The CDR3 bases are TGTGCCAGCAGCTCCCGGACTAGTGAGACCGGGGAGCTGTTTTTT.

This chain joins TRBV4-3 and TRBJ1-2, with 8 bases matching TRBD1. Germline V gene lookup returns CDR1 LGHNA and CDR2 YSLEER. The CDR3 covers 15 residues. The V segment lost 1 base and the J segment 5 bases; nucleotides outside the gene matches: 6. The CDR3 reads CASSQGTGRRYGYTF. CDR3 nucleotides: TGCGCCAGCAGCCAAGGGACAGGGAGGAGGTATGGCTACACCTTC.

This rearrangement joins TRBV9 to TRBJ2-6; D may be TRBD1 (5 bases). The V end was cut by 3 bases, the J end by 0 bases, with 10 bases between. The germline CDR1 and CDR2 sequences are SGDLS and YYNGEE. The CDR3 is 16 amino acids. The CDR3 sequence is CASSGTRSSGANVLTF. CDR3 DNA sequence: TGTGCCAGCAGCGGGACACGGAGCTCTGGGGCCAACGTCCTGACTTTC.

This chain links TRBV27 with TRBJ2-2; 8 positions agree with TRBD2. This CDR3 has 15 residues. The germline CDR1 and CDR2 sequences are MNHEY and SMNVEV (reference sequence). The V and J ends lost 5 bases and 7 bases, in that order; junction bases with no gene match: 9. The CDR3 coding sequence is TGTGCCAGCAGTCCCCGCGGGGGGAGGCACGGGGAGCTGTTTTTT. Its protein product is CASSPRGGRHGELFF.

This clone was seen a few times. The V and J genes are TRBV4-3 and TRBJ2-3; 9 bases are shared with TRBD2. The germline gives CDR1 LGHNA, CDR2 YSLEER. This CDR3 spans 16 amino acids. J was trimmed by 3 bases and V by 4 bases; bases with no gene match: 8. CDR3 coding DNA: TGCGCCAGCAGCCGGCGGGCGGGAGGGCTTACAGATACGCAGTATTTT. Translating it yields CASSRRAGGLTDTQYF.

The chain is built from TRBV4-1 and TRBJ2-5; 10 bases are shared with TRBD1. The J call may be mistaken, given a closer DNA end match to TRBJ2-7. CDR3 size: 15 residues. The germline V gene has CDR1 MGHRA and CDR2 YSYEKL. The CDR3 spells CASSQGDRGTYEQYF. The CDR3 DNA is TGCGCCAGCAGCCAAGGGGACAGGGGCACCTACGAGCAGTACTTC.

This chain uses TRBV21-1 with TRBJ2-7; TRBD2, the table's D call, lacks a check against the DNA. TRBV21-1 is a known pseudogene. CDR3 length: 17 residues. This chain's CDR3 is CASTNWWGLEEDYEQYF. In DNA form, the CDR3 reads TGTGCCAGCACCAATTGGTGGGGACTAGAAGAAGACTACGAGCAGTACTTC.

This sequence joins TRBV6-5 and TRBJ2-2; D is perhaps TRBD2 (5 bases). V dropped 6 bases and J dropped 10 bases, with 21 bases sitting between them. Germline values: CDR1 MNHEY, CDR2 SVGAGI. The CDR3 is made up of 15 amino acids. The CDR3, as DNA: TGTGCCAGCAGCCCCCGAGGGTGCGCTAGTAAGGAGCTGTTTTTT. Its protein product is CASSPRGCASKELFF.

V gene TRBV6-1 combines with J gene TRBJ1-5, with 9 positions matching TRBD1. Germline values: CDR1 MNHNS, CDR2 SASEGT. Trimming took 4 bases from V and 2 from J; bases not matched to a gene: 6. The CDR3 has 16 amino acids. The CDR3 sequence: CASSAFRDRGNQPQHF. The CDR3 DNA sequence: TGTGCCAGCAGTGCATTCCGGGACAGGGGCAATCAGCCCCAGCATTTT.

The chain joins TRBV7-9 to TRBJ2-5; D may be TRBD2 (6 bases). V lost 5 bases and J 2 bases, leaving 18 bases between the germline ends. CDR3 size: 16 residues. The germline V gene has CDR1 SEHNR and CDR2 FQNEAQ (reference sequence). CDR3 amino acids: CASSKYSGALQETQYF. DNA for the CDR3: TGTGCCAGCAGCAAGTATAGCGGCGCCCTGCAAGAGACCCAGTACTTC.

The chain employs TRBV4-2 and TRBJ1-1, with a possible D match to TRBD1 (6 bases). Trimming shortened V by 1 base and J by 0 bases, and 18 bases separated the two germline ends. The CDR3 has 18 amino acids. CDR1 and CDR2 (germline): LGHNA, YNFKEQ. CDR3 in amino acids: CASSQVGRGGSMNTEAFF. CDR3 bases: TGTGCCAGCAGCCAAGTAGGGAGGGGGGGCAGCATGAACACTGAAGCTTTCTTT.

CDR3 nucleotide sequence: TGCGCCAGCAGCCAAGTACCGGGACTTGGAGTGGACGAGCAGTACTTC. Protein sequence: CASSQVPGLGVDEQYF. The chain employs TRBV4-3 and TRBJ2-7; weak D call: TRBD2 (6 bases). CDR3 size: 16 residues. CDR1 and CDR2 (germline): LGHNA, YSLEER. V lost 1 base and J 5 bases, leaving 18 bases between the germline ends.

The V gene is TRBV14, the J gene TRBJ2-1; 12 nucleotides match TRBD2. V shed 3 bases and J 0 bases; nucleotides not matched to a gene: 6. The CDR3 runs 18 residues. CDR1 is SGHDN, CDR2 FVKESK, per germline. The CDR3 region is CASSHILAGGRSYNEQFF. In DNA form, the CDR3 reads TGTGCCAGCAGCCATATACTAGCGGGAGGCCGCTCCTACAATGAGCAGTTCTTC. The full variable domain, completed using reference TRBV14 and TRBJ2-1, is EAGVTQFPSHSVIEKGQTVTLRCDPISGHDNLYWYRRVMGKEIKFLLHFVKESKQDESGMPNNRFLAERTGGTYSTLKVQPAELEDSGVYFCASSHILAGGRSYNEQFFGPGTRLTVL.

The chain carries TRBV15 and TRBJ1-5; D may be TRBD1 (5 bases). In germline, CDR1 is LNHNV, CDR2 YYDKDF (reference sequence). V lost 3 bases to trimming and J lost 1 base, with 19 bases between them. The CDR3 is 18 residues long. CDR3 nucleotides: TGTGCCACCAGCAGGCCGCACCACCCACAGGACAGCAATCAGCCCCAGCATTTT. It is translated as CATSRPHHPQDSNQPQHF.

The rearrangement links TRBV7-9 to TRBJ2-7; D possibly corresponds to TRBD1 (6 bases). V lost 6 bases and J lost 6, with 21 bases in between. This CDR3 has 15 amino acids. Germline V gene lookup returns CDR1 SEHNR and CDR2 FQNEAQ (reference sequence). Here the CDR3 reads CASSSRQDSYCEQYF. In DNA form, the CDR3 reads TGTGCCAGCAGTTCCCGACAGGACTCTTACTGCGAGCAGTACTTC.

This chain joins TRBV27 and TRBJ2-1; 13 bases map to TRBD2. The ends lost 1 base at V and 0 bases at J; junction bases unmatched: 21. CDR3 length equals 24 residues. Germline lookup yields CDR1 MNHEY and CDR2 SMNVEV (reference sequence). The CDR3 is CASSLWGHRTSGSGRASSYNEQFF. The CDR3 nucleotides are TGTGCCAGCAGTTTATGGGGGCACCGGACTAGCGGGAGTGGGCGGGCTAGCTCCTACAATGAGCAGTTCTTC.

Comments on this clone: This CDR3 is also generated by other DNA sequences in the sample. The chain is built from TRBV13 and TRBJ2-1; 10 bases map to TRBD1. V shed 4 bases, J shed 5 bases, and the junction held 5 bases outside the gene matches. This CDR3 is built from 15 residues. Germline assignment: CDR1 PRHDT and CDR2 FYEKMQ (reference sequence). CDR3 sequence: CASSSRDRGHNEQFF. CDR3 DNA: TGTGCCAGCAGCTCCCGGGACAGGGGCCACAATGAGCAGTTCTTC.

The J gene is TRBJ2-1, the V gene TRBV10-3; 10 bases map to TRBD2. V dropped 4 bases and J dropped 7; count of bases not matched to a gene: 10. The CDR3 runs to 16 residues. CDR1 is ENHRY and CDR2 is SYGVKD in the germline V gene. Here the CDR3 reads CAISGEVGLAVNEQFF. The CDR3 DNA reads TGTGCCATCAGTGGAGAAGTAGGACTAGCGGTGAATGAGCAGTTCTTC.

This clone showed up just once. The chain carries TRBV6-5 and TRBJ2-5; 9 bases fit TRBD1. CDR1 and CDR2 (germline): MNHEY, SVGAGI. This CDR3 has 16 residues. Trimming at V came to 2 bases and at J to 1 base, leaving 5 bases not matched to a gene. CDR3 nucleotide sequence: TGTGCCAGCAGTTACACCGAGACAGGGGGCCAAGAGACCCAGTACTTC. It is translated as CASSYTETGGQETQYF.

V and J are TRBV5-1 and TRBJ1-1; D is uncertain. The germline V gene has CDR1 SGHRS and CDR2 YFSETQ. V lost 4 bases to trimming and J lost 2 bases, with 12 bases between them. CDR3 length: 14 amino acids. CDR3 amino acids: CASSHQSLNTEAFF. The CDR3 coding sequence is TGCGCCAGCAGCCACCAAAGCCTAAACACTGAAGCTTTCTTT.

This clone occurred once. The junction does not match germline at one end; this may be a read error. The V and J genes are TRBV28 and TRBJ1-2, with D maybe TRBD1 (6 bases). The CDR3 length is 15 residues. The germline V gene encodes CDR1 MDHEN and CDR2 SYDVKM. The CDR3: CRGPDLGHPPHGYTF. The CDR3, as DNA: TGCCGCGGTCCGGATCTGGGACACCCACCCCATGGCTACACCTTC.

The chain has TRBV4-1 and TRBJ1-4; D may be TRBD1 (6 bases). The V gene's germline CDR1 is MGHRA and CDR2 YSYEKL. V lost 0 bases and J 5 bases, leaving 16 bases between the germline ends. The CDR3 is made up of 17 amino acids. The CDR3 sequence is CASSQEGTGKSNEKLFF. The CDR3 nucleotides read TGCGCCAGCAGCCAAGAGGGCACAGGGAAATCCAATGAAAAACTGTTTTTT.